The 22 T cell receptor beta chains given below trace back to one sample, sequenced in a study of early T cells in non-severe SARS-CoV-2 infection. TCRdb reprocessed the 5' RACE reads via MiXCR and lists one record per CDR3 protein. The sample shows under 100,000 distinct CDR3 sequences, roughly 15% of them seen only once. Sequencing was carried out using whole blood. The source of these receptors is an adult who was a healthcare worker with PCR-confirmed SARS-CoV-2 infection or an uninfected control (not recorded which).

The chain joins TRBV20-1 to TRBJ2-4, with TRBD2 matching over 9 bases. The CDR3 covers 18 residues. V shed 0 bases and J 7 bases; nucleotides not matched to a gene: 16. From germline, CDR1 is DFQATT and CDR2 SNEGSKA (reference sequence). In nucleotides, the CDR3 is TGCAGTGCTAGAGATGATCCCGGAGCGGGGGGTCCCGGGAACATTCAGTACTTC. This encodes CSARDDPGAGGPGNIQYF.

For this clonotype: With a much larger clone just one base away, this may be a read error. The J gene is TRBJ2-7, the V gene TRBV7-2, with 9 bases lining up with TRBD1. Germline values: CDR1 SGHTA, CDR2 FQGNSA. This CDR3 has 17 residues. J lost 6 bases, V lost 5 bases, and 17 bases had no gene match. The CDR3 spells CASSPRGGTGRTREQYF. In DNA form, the CDR3 reads TGTGCCAGCAGCCCCAGGGGGGGGACAGGGAGAACTCGCGAGCAGTACTTC.

CDR3 bases: TGTGCCTGGAGTAAGGACCGGCATGGCTACACCTTC. This translates into CAWSKDRHGYTF. The chain uses TRBV30 and TRBJ1-2, with unresolved D. Germline lookup yields CDR1 GTSNPN and CDR2 SVGIG (reference sequence). The CDR3 spans 12 residues. Trimming removed 2 bases at V and 6 bases at J, with 10 bases between.

Many counts were recorded for this clonotype. The chain links TRBV10-3 to TRBJ1-4; tentative D call: TRBD1 (5 bases). Germline loops: CDR1 ENHRY, CDR2 SYGVKD. Trimming pared 10 bases from V and 3 bases from J, leaving 9 bases between. The CDR3 length is 12 residues. The CDR3 spells CATRQSNEKLFF. The CDR3 DNA reads TGTGCCACCCGACAGTCTAATGAAAAACTGTTTTTT.

This clonotype showed up just a few times. The gene calls are TRBV3-1 and TRBJ1-2, with a possible D match to TRBD1 (6 bases). V dropped 0 bases and J dropped 5 bases, with 19 bases sitting between them. Germline-derived CDR1 and CDR2 are LGHDT and YNNKEL (reference sequence). The CDR3 sequence is 17 residues long. CDR3 DNA sequence: TGTGCCAGCAGCCAAGAGTCGGGGGCTCTCCTTACGTATGGCTACACCTTC. It codes for CASSQESGALLTYGYTF.

This clonotype was seen repeatedly, ten times or more. The genes are TRBV27 and TRBJ2-1; D not certain. The CDR3 length is 13 residues. Looked up from germline, CDR1 is MNHEY and CDR2 is SMNVEV (reference sequence). V was cut by 2 bases and J by 9 bases, with 11 bases left in between. Here the CDR3 DNA reads TGTGCCAGCAGTTTAACGACAATGGGTGAGCAGTTCTTC. Protein sequence: CASSLTTMGEQFF.

This clonotype came up a few times. This sequence joins TRBV7-9 and TRBJ1-2; 8 bases match TRBD1. CDR3 length equals 13 residues. With V trimmed by 7 bases and J by 4 bases, 5 bases remained unmatched. The germline V gene has CDR1 SEHNR and CDR2 FQNEAQ (reference sequence). In DNA form, the CDR3 reads TGTGCCAGCACCAGACAGGGGACCTATGGCTACACCTTC. It encodes CASTRQGTYGYTF. The variable domain in full, with the rest retrieved from reference TRBV7-9 and TRBJ1-2, is DTGVSQNPRHKITKRGQNVTFRCDPISEHNRLYWYRQTLGQGPEFLTYFQNEAQLEKSRLLSDRFSAERPKGSFSTLEIQRTEQGDSAMYLCASTRQGTYGYTFGSGTRLTVV.

This clonotype was observed many times. The chain's CDR3 is CASSLEFRAGEGTDTQYF. The CDR3 coding sequence is TGTGCCAGCAGCCTAGAATTTCGAGCGGGGGAAGGCACAGATACGCAGTATTTT. This sequence joins TRBV3-1 and TRBJ2-3, with TRBD2 matching over 8 bases. The length of the CDR3 is 18 residues. Germline V lookup: CDR1 LGHDT, CDR2 YNNKEL (reference sequence). V lost 4 bases and J lost 1; bases outside the gene matches: 13.

The chain is built from TRBV7-2 and TRBJ1-3; D remains unclear. This CDR3 comprises 14 residues. The ends were cut back, 4 bases at V and 4 bases at J, with 11 bases in the middle. Germline V gene lookup returns CDR1 SGHTA and CDR2 FQGNSA. This CDR3 reads CASSYRSGGNTIYF. In DNA form, the CDR3 reads TGTGCCAGCAGCTATAGAAGCGGGGGAAACACCATATATTTT.

V usage is TRBV11-2 and J usage is TRBJ1-4; 7 positions agree with TRBD1. V trimming: 5 bases; J trimming: 7 bases; junction bases outside the gene matches: 4. The CDR3 runs 13 residues. Germline-derived CDR1 and CDR2 are SGHAT and FQNNGV. CDR3 sequence: CASSATGAEKLFF. CDR3 DNA sequence: TGTGCCAGCAGCGCCACAGGGGCTGAAAAACTGTTTTTT. Combining the CDR3 with reference TRBV11-2 and TRBJ1-4 gives the whole variable domain EAGVAQSPRYKIIEKRQSVAFWCNPISGHATLYWYQQILGQGPKLLIQFQNNGVVDDSQLPKDRFSAERLKGVDSTLKIQPAKLEDSAVYLCASSATGAEKLFFGSGTQLSVL.

Ten or more counts support this clonotype. V is TRBV7-2 and J is TRBJ1-2; D call uncertain. The length of the CDR3 is 13 residues. The V gene's germline CDR1 is SGHTA and CDR2 FQGNSA. V was shortened by 7 bases and J by 8 bases, with 17 bases between the two germline ends. CDR3 DNA sequence: TGTGCCAGCACCCAAAATGGGGTCTCCGGCTACACCTTC. Residues: CASTQNGVSGYTF.

This clonotype was counted only a few times. The V call is TRBV4-3, the J call TRBJ1-1; no definite D call. Per the germline V gene, CDR1 is LGHNA and CDR2 is YSLEER. The V and J ends lost 10 bases and 3 bases respectively, with 15 bases between them. This CDR3 contains 13 residues. CDR3 nucleotides: TGCGCCACCAGTTTTACCCCGTACACTGAAGCTTTCTTT. Encoded protein: CATSFTPYTEAFF.

The rearrangement joins TRBV6-2 or TRBV6-3 to TRBJ2-1, with 7 bases fitting TRBD2. V lost 7 bases, J lost 4 bases, and 10 bases stayed unmatched. This CDR3 has 15 amino acids. The germline V gene has CDR1 MNHEY and CDR2 SVGEGT. CDR3 coding DNA: TGTGCCAGCACCCCCTGGACTAGTGGGTACAATGAGCAGTTCTTC. This gives the protein CASTPWTSGYNEQFF.

This clonotype turned up a few times. CDR3 nucleotides: TGCAGTGCCACCCGGAAAGTAGGGACAGGGGGAGACGAGCAGTACTTC. Translated: CSATRKVGTGGDEQYF. This chain links TRBV20-1 with TRBJ2-7; 11 bases match TRBD1. Germline values: CDR1 DFQATT, CDR2 SNEGSKA (reference sequence). This CDR3 has 16 amino acids. The J segment lost 5 bases and the V segment lost 6 bases, leaving 15 bases of the junction unmatched.

This clonotype was observed a few times. The chain combines TRBV24-1 with TRBJ2-7, with TRBD1 as a possible D gene (7 bases). Germline CDR1 reads KGHDR; CDR2 reads SFDVKD. The CDR3 length is 15 residues. The germline V and J ends were trimmed by 3 bases and 7 bases, with 18 bases remaining between them. CDR3 in DNA: TGTGCCACCAGTGATCCACGACAGGGCGGAGGGGAGCAGTACTTC. It yields the protein CATSDPRQGGGEQYF.

This clonotype was counted at least ten times. The chain has TRBV6-5 and TRBJ1-3; D ambiguous. The V gene lost 0 bases and the J gene lost 0 bases, with 9 bases spanning the gap. The CDR3 contains 16 residues. Per germline, CDR1 MNHEY and CDR2 SVGAGI. The CDR3 sequence: CASSYSTTASGNTIYF. Here the CDR3 DNA reads TGTGCCAGCAGTTACTCCACGACGGCCTCTGGAAACACCATATATTTT.

This clonotype was recorded many times. The chain links TRBV7-9 to TRBJ2-5; D gene uncertain. V was cut by 5 bases and J by 2 bases, with 12 bases left in between. CDR1 and CDR2 (germline): SEHNR, FQNEAQ (reference sequence). This CDR3 has 14 residues. DNA of the CDR3: TGTGCCAGCAGCCAGAAAGGCAGACAAGAGACCCAGTACTTC. Its translation: CASSQKGRQETQYF.

The J gene is TRBJ2-1, the V gene TRBV7-8, with no clear D. The germline V gene has CDR1 SGHVS and CDR2 FQNEAQ. Between the trimmed V and J ends, which lost 6 bases and 9 bases, there was a span of 12 bases. The CDR3 runs 12 residues. This CDR3 is CASSEMVLEQFF. CDR3 bases: TGTGCCAGCAGTGAGATGGTACTTGAGCAGTTCTTC.

Many counts were recorded for this clonotype. The J gene is TRBJ2-1, the V gene TRBV11-2; 10 bases map to TRBD2. The CDR3 is 16 residues long. After removal of 1 base from V and 8 bases from J, the junction contained 8 bases not matched to a gene. Per the germline V gene, CDR1 is SGHAT and CDR2 is FQNNGV. CDR3 protein: CASSLVQRGGRDEQFF. The CDR3 coding sequence is TGTGCCAGCAGCTTAGTCCAGCGGGGGGGCCGGGATGAGCAGTTCTTC.

This clonotype was seen at least ten times. This sequence joins TRBV12-3 or TRBV12-4 and TRBJ2-2; D is unclear. CDR3 length: 15 amino acids. V shed 0 bases and J shed 3 bases, with 8 bases lying between them. CDR3 sequence reads: CASSLARKDTGELFF. CDR3 bases: TGTGCCAGCAGTTTAGCGCGTAAGGACACCGGGGAGCTGTTTTTT.

In its sample, this clonotype was seen a few times. The chain combines TRBV29-1 with TRBJ2-7; D is undetermined. Trimming took 0 bases from V and 1 from J, leaving 7 bases between them. The CDR3 has 13 amino acids. Germline CDR1 SQVTM, CDR2 ANQGSEA. CDR3 amino acids: CSVEDVSSYEQYF. The CDR3 DNA sequence: TGCAGCGTTGAAGACGTCAGTTCCTACGAGCAGTACTTC.

This clonotype has at least ten counts. The rearrangement joins TRBV7-2 to TRBJ2-4; TRBD2 is a possible D gene (6 bases). Germline V gene sequence: CDR1 SGHTA, CDR2 FQGNSA. The CDR3 length is 15 residues. The ends were cut back, 1 base at V and 4 bases at J, with 11 bases in the middle. CDR3 bases: TGTGCCAGCAGCTTAGATATGGGGGGAAAAAACATTCAGTACTTC. Translating it yields CASSLDMGGKNIQYF.